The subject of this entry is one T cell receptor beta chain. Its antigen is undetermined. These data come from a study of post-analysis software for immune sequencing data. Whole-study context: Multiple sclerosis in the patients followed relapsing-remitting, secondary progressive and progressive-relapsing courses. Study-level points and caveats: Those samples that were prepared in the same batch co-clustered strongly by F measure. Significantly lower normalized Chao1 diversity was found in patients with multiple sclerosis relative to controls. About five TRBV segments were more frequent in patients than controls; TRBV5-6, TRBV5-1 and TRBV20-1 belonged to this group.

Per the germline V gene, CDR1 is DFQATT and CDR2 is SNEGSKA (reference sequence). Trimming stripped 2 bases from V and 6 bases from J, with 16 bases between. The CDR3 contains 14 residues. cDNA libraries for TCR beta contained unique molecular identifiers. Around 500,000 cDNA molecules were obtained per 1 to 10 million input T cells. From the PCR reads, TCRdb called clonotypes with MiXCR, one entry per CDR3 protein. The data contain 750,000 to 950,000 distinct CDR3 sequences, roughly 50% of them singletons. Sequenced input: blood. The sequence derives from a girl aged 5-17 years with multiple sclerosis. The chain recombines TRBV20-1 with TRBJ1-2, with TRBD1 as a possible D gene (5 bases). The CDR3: CSARKTGHADGYTF. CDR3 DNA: TGCAGTGCTAGAAAAACAGGTCATGCGGATGGCTACACCTTC.